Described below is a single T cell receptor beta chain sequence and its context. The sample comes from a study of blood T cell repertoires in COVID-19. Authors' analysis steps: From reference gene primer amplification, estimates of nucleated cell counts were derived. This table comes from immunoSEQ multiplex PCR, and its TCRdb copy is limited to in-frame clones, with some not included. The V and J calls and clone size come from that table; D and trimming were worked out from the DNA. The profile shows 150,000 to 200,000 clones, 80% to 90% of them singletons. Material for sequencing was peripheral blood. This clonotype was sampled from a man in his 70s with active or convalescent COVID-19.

The CDR3 coding sequence is TGTGCCAGCAGTGATCTCCCCAGGGGCAATCAGCCCCAGCATTTT. Translating it yields CASSDLPRGNQPQHF. The chain has TRBV6-1 and TRBJ1-5, with TRBD1 as a possible D gene (5 bases). Trimming stripped 3 bases from V and 2 bases from J, with 11 bases between. Germline assignment: CDR1 MNHNS and CDR2 SASEGT. The CDR3 consists of 15 residues.